A selection of T cell receptor beta chains follows, all from one sample in a study of blood T cell repertoires in COVID-19. TCRdb keeps only in-frame clones here, not all; method: immunoSEQ multiplex PCR. The sample holds tens of thousands of clones, around 90% seen once. Sequenced material: peripheral blood. The receptors were sampled from a human donor in a cohort sampled during active COVID-19. CDR3s include the opening cysteine and the closing phenylalanine or tryptophan. The D gene is left open where the match is weak. A row's size may be missing; if present it is once, few, many or a size class.

v_gene	abundance	j_gene	len	d_gene	CDR3aa	CDR3nt
TRBV15	-	TRBJ1-2	13	-	CATSRVGDYGYTF	TGTGCCACCAGCAGAGTAGGGGACTATGGCTACACCTTC
TRBV29-1	-	TRBJ1-2	15	TRBD1	CSVEVLGQGNSGYTF	TGCAGCGTTGAAGTGCTGGGACAGGGGAACAGTGGCTACACCTTC
TRBV28	-	TRBJ2-4	15	-	CASSFPRLAKNIQYF	TGTGCCAGCAGTTTTCCGAGATTAGCCAAAAACATTCAGTACTTC
TRBV5-1	-	TRBJ1-1	14	-	CASSFSGVNTEAFF	TGCGCCAGCAGCTTTTCGGGGGTCAACACTGAAGCTTTCTTT
TRBV12-3/TRBV12-4	-	TRBJ2-7	13	TRBD1	CASTMGQTYEQYF	TGTGCCAGCACCATGGGACAGACCTACGAGCAGTACTTC
TRBV28	few	TRBJ1-5	13	-	CASSPPRGQPQHF	TGTGCCAGCAGTCCCCCCCGGGGTCAGCCCCAGCATTTT
TRBV5-1	-	TRBJ2-7	15	-	CASSLEVLGPREQYF	TGCGCCAGCAGCTTGGAGGTTTTGGGGCCTCGCGAGCAGTACTTC
TRBV7-9	-	TRBJ2-1	15	TRBD2	CASSLSGTSFGEQFF	TGTGCCAGCAGCTTGTCTGGGACTAGTTTCGGTGAGCAGTTCTTC
TRBV12-5	once	TRBJ2-1	15	-	CASGLVGGRGNEQFF	TGTGCTAGTGGTTTGGTCGGGGGCAGGGGGAATGAGCAGTTCTTC
TRBV7-8	-	TRBJ1-3	16	TRBD1	CASRSTGVIFGNTIYF	TGTGCCAGCAGGTCGACAGGGGTGATATTTGGAAACACCATATATTTT